The 13 T cell receptor beta chains reported below all come from one sample, sequenced in a study of T cells after yellow fever vaccination. TCRdb ran MiXCR on the 5' RACE reads and lists one entry per CDR3 protein. Of 310,000 or so distinct CDR3 sequences listed, approximately 3.8% were seen once; the top ten hold around 22%. The sequencing used PBMCs, collected on the day of the yellow fever booster vaccination. The receptors shown here come from a man aged 18 to 29 who received the YFV17D yellow fever vaccine.

This clonotype came up a few times. The rearrangement joins TRBV4-1 to TRBJ2-3; 8 nucleotides align to TRBD2. Trimming at V came to 2 bases and at J to 6 bases, leaving 4 bases not matched to a gene. The CDR3 length is 14 residues. Looked up from germline, CDR1 is MGHRA and CDR2 is YSYEKL. The DNA of the CDR3 is TGCGCCAGCAGCCAACCGGGGGGGCGGGATACGCAGTATTTT. Translated, it gives CASSQPGGRDTQYF.

V is TRBV5-1 and J is TRBJ2-1; 9 nucleotides align to TRBD2. The CDR3 covers 15 residues. Germline CDR1 is SGHRS and CDR2 is YFSETQ. After removal of 5 bases from V and 8 bases from J, the junction contained 11 bases not matched to a gene. This CDR3 reads CASRLAGVHADEQFF. CDR3 nucleotide sequence: TGCGCCAGCAGGTTAGCGGGGGTTCATGCGGATGAGCAGTTCTTC.

At least ten counts were recorded for this clonotype. This chain links TRBV5-1 with TRBJ2-5, with D uncertain. Germline V gene data show CDR1 as SGHRS and CDR2 as YFSETQ. There are 14 residues in the CDR3. The V and J ends lost 3 bases and 1 base respectively, with 10 bases between them. CDR3 nucleotides: TGCGCCAGCAGCTGGCCCGTAGGCCAAGAGACCCAGTACTTC. It translates to CASSWPVGQETQYF. The full variable domain, with the rest looked up from reference TRBV5-1 and TRBJ2-5, is KAGVTQTPRYLIKTRGQQVTLSCSPISGHRSVSWYQQTPGQGLQFLFEYFSETQRNKGNFPGRFSGRQFSNSRSEMNVSTLELGDSALYLCASSWPVGQETQYFGPGTRLLVL.

The table lists this clonotype with a few counts. The rearrangement links TRBV28 to TRBJ2-7; TRBD1 agrees at 10 bases. This CDR3 comprises 13 residues. After removal of 10 bases from V and 4 bases from J, the junction contained 7 bases not matched to a gene. The germline gives CDR1 MDHEN, CDR2 SYDVKM. CDR3 residues: CATETGGAYEQYV. The CDR3 nucleotides read TGTGCCACCGAGACAGGGGGCGCGTACGAGCAGTACGTC.

This clonotype was recorded a few times. The chain joins TRBV5-5 to TRBJ2-3; D call uncertain. With 1 base removed from V and 1 base from J, the gap between germline ends came to 7 bases. There are 14 residues in the CDR3. Germline CDR1 is SGHKS and CDR2 is YYEKEE (reference sequence). CDR3 coding DNA: TGTGCCAGCAGCTTGCTGTGGGGCACAGATACGCAGTATTTT. The encoded protein is CASSLLWGTDTQYF.

There are a few counts of this clonotype. The genes are TRBV5-5 and TRBJ1-2; 8 bases map to TRBD1. CDR1 SGHKS and CDR2 YYEKEE come from the germline V gene (reference sequence). CDR3 length: 16 residues. V was clipped by 4 bases and J by 4 bases; unmatched bases: 12. The CDR3 DNA sequence: TGTGCCAGCAGCCGTACTCGACAGGGGCTGTTCTATGGCTACACCTTC. Its protein product is CASSRTRQGLFYGYTF.

This clonotype was recorded many times. The chain combines TRBV4-3 with TRBJ1-6, with TRBD1 matching 9 bases. CDR3 length equals 16 residues. Germline V gene sequence: CDR1 LGHNA, CDR2 YSLEER. V was pared by 4 bases and J by 7 bases, with 8 bases of the junction left unmatched. The CDR3 DNA reads as TGCGCCAGCAGCCCCAGCGCCGGGACAGGGAATTCACCCCTCCACTTT. Translating it yields CASSPSAGTGNSPLHF.

In this sample, this clonotype turned up many times. The chain uses TRBV7-8 and TRBJ2-2; D might be TRBD1 (6 bases). This CDR3 spans 16 amino acids. Per the germline V gene, CDR1 is SGHVS and CDR2 is FQNEAQ. Trimming pared 0 bases from V and 1 base from J, leaving 9 bases between. CDR3 bases: TGTGCCAGCAGCTTAGCCCTAGGGGGGAACACCGGGGAGCTGTTTTTT. It yields the protein CASSLALGGNTGELFF.

This clonotype was picked up many times. J is TRBJ2-2 and V is TRBV9; no clear D. Trimming shortened V by 1 base and J by 6 bases, and 7 bases separated the two germline ends. The CDR3 totals 13 residues. Germline V gene data show CDR1 as SGDLS and CDR2 as YYNGEE. The CDR3 protein is CASSVTPPGELFF. The CDR3 nucleotides are TGTGCCAGCAGCGTAACCCCCCCCGGGGAGCTGTTTTTT.

This clonotype was seen many times. The rearrangement uses TRBV6-6 and TRBJ1-1; the match to TRBD1 covers 9 bases. V was clipped by 6 bases and J by 4 bases; unmatched bases: 6. This CDR3 is built from 14 residues. Per germline, CDR1 MNHNY and CDR2 SVGAGI (reference sequence). Here the CDR3 reads CASSVQGASTEAFF. The DNA for the CDR3 is TGTGCCAGCAGCGTACAGGGGGCGAGCACTGAAGCTTTCTTT.

This clonotype has at least ten counts. The gene calls are TRBV5-1 and TRBJ1-2; D ambiguous. The V gene lost 5 bases and the J gene lost 10 bases, with 21 bases spanning the gap. The CDR3 spans 14 residues. In germline, CDR1 is SGHRS, CDR2 YFSETQ. The CDR3 reads CASRRVAGESNYTF. The DNA for the CDR3 is TGCGCCAGCAGGCGGGTCGCAGGAGAGTCGAACTACACCTTC.

This clonotype was seen many times. J is TRBJ1-2 and V is TRBV5-1; D possibly corresponds to TRBD1 (5 bases). Germline CDR1 reads SGHRS; CDR2 reads YFSETQ. V was pared by 2 bases and J by 6 bases, with 11 bases between. CDR3 length: 13 residues. The chain's CDR3 is CASSFSQGHGYTF. Here the CDR3 DNA reads TGCGCCAGCAGCTTCAGTCAGGGACATGGCTACACCTTC.

This clonotype has a count of ten or more. The chain is built from TRBV11-1 and TRBJ1-1; no clear D. CDR1 SGHAT and CDR2 FQDESV come from the germline V gene (reference sequence). This CDR3 is built from 13 residues. Trimming took 3 bases from V and 1 from J, leaving 6 bases between them. CDR3 residues: CASSFTENTEAFF. As DNA, the CDR3 is TGTGCCAGCAGCTTTACAGAGAACACTGAAGCTTTCTTT. Together with reference TRBV11-1 and TRBJ1-1, the CDR3 gives the full variable domain: EAEVAQSPRYKITEKSQAVAFWCDPISGHATLYWYRQILGQGPELLVQFQDESVVDDSQLPKDRFSAERLKGVDSTLKIQPAELGDSAMYLCASSFTENTEAFFGQGTRLTVV.